One sample yielded the 21 T cell receptor beta chains listed below, sequenced in a study of technical replicates of blood from a handful of donors. The protocol was immunoSEQ multiplex PCR, while the TCRdb copy is restricted to in-frame clones and leaves out a portion. This sample has 40,000 to 65,000 clones, with around 83% found just once. The sequencing sample was made of PBMCs. These receptors all come from a human donor in good health. Some clones in this sample may be carry-over from other donors' samples.

The chain has TRBV19 and TRBJ2-7; maybe TRBD2 (5 bases). Germline V lookup: CDR1 LNHDA, CDR2 SQIVND (reference sequence). The germline V and J ends were trimmed by 0 bases and 7 bases, with 10 bases remaining between them. The CDR3 is 13 amino acids. The CDR3 is CASSIEARGEQYF. CDR3 bases: TGTGCCAGTAGTATAGAAGCCAGAGGGGAGCAGTACTTC.

V usage is TRBV10-3 and J usage is TRBJ2-7, with a weak D call TRBD1 (5 bases). V lost 6 bases and J lost 2, with 14 bases in between. The CDR3 covers 14 residues. CDR1 and CDR2 from the germline V gene are ENHRY and SYGVKD. The CDR3 DNA reads TGTGCCATCAGGAAAGACAGCCAAACCTACGAGCAGTACTTC. This translates into CAIRKDSQTYEQYF.

The rearrangement joins TRBV6-6 to TRBJ2-7; TRBD2 aligns across 7 bases. V was pared by 3 bases and J by 0 bases, with 5 bases of the junction left unmatched. CDR1 MNHNY and CDR2 SVGAGI come from the germline V gene (reference sequence). CDR3 length: 15 residues. The CDR3 DNA is TGTGCCAGCAGTTATGAAGCGGGGTTCTCCTACGAGCAGTACTTC. This translates into CASSYEAGFSYEQYF.

This clone turned up a few times. The chain is built from TRBV4-3 and TRBJ1-1, with 8 nucleotides matching TRBD1. CDR1 LGHNA and CDR2 YSLEER come from the germline V gene. This CDR3 region has 16 residues. Trimming took 3 bases from V and 8 from J; bases not matched to a gene: 14. In DNA, the CDR3 is TGCGCCAGCAGCCATGTCTTCAGGGGGCGCAAGGGCGAAGCTTTCTTT. Translation gives CASSHVFRGRKGEAFF.

The V and J genes are TRBV6-5 and TRBJ1-2, with no clear D. CDR1 and CDR2 from the germline V gene are MNHEY and SVGAGI. CDR3 length: 13 amino acids. The ends were cut back, 6 bases at V and 8 bases at J, with 16 bases in the middle. CDR3 loop: CASSKSGKIGYTF. In DNA, the CDR3 is TGTGCCAGCAGCAAGTCCGGGAAAATCGGCTACACCTTC.

In DNA, the CDR3 is TGTGCCAGCAGCCGGACCCCGGGAAATCAGCCCCAGCATTTT. It yields the protein CASSRTPGNQPQHF. The chain employs TRBV6-5 and TRBJ1-5, with D unclear. Between the trimmed V and J ends, which lost 6 bases and 4 bases, there was a span of 13 bases. Germline V lookup: CDR1 MNHEY, CDR2 SVGAGI. The CDR3 has 14 amino acids.

V gene TRBV6-1 combines with J gene TRBJ1-1; TRBD1 agrees at 9 bases. Losses at the gene ends were 8 bases for V and 4 bases for J; bases not matched to a gene: 8. The germline V gene has CDR1 MNHNS and CDR2 SASEGT. The CDR3 contains 14 residues. The CDR3 is CASLTGGWGTEAFF. The CDR3 nucleotides read TGTGCCAGCCTTACAGGGGGCTGGGGCACTGAAGCTTTCTTT.

This chain connects TRBV6-6 to TRBJ2-7; the match to TRBD2 covers 7 bases. The ends lost 6 bases at V and 1 base at J; junction bases unmatched: 3. Germline V lookup: CDR1 MNHNY, CDR2 SVGAGI (reference sequence). The CDR3 is 13 residues long. As DNA, the CDR3 is TGTGCCAGCAGCCAGGGAGGGTCCTACGAGCAGTACTTC. Encoded protein: CASSQGGSYEQYF.

The V gene is TRBV4-2, the J gene TRBJ2-1; TRBD2 matches 7 bases. Germline V lookup: CDR1 LGHNA, CDR2 YNFKEQ. This CDR3 region has 17 residues. The junction had 13 bases not matched to a gene; V was cut back by 3 bases and J by 5 bases. The CDR3 DNA follows: TGTGCCAGCAGCCACACCGGGAGCGGGACCCTTAACAATGAGCAGTTCTTC. Protein: CASSHTGSGTLNNEQFF.

The J gene is TRBJ2-2, the V gene TRBV7-3, with TRBD2 matching 15 bases. The CDR3 has 19 residues. With 5 bases clipped from V and 6 bases from J, the junction kept 13 bases outside the gene matches. Germline V gene sequence: CDR1 SGHTA, CDR2 FQGTGA. The CDR3 reads CASSPKGTSGRSGAGELFF. The CDR3 region has the DNA TGTGCCAGCAGCCCCAAGGGGACTAGCGGGAGGTCCGGGGCCGGGGAGCTGTTTTTT. The whole variable domain, remainder taken from reference TRBV7-3 and TRBJ2-2, is GAGVSQTPSNKVTEKGKYVELRCDPISGHTALYWYRQSLGQGPEFLIYFQGTGAADDSGLPNDRFFAVRPEGSVSTLKIQRTERGDSAVYLCASSPKGTSGRSGAGELFFGEGSRLTVL.

V is TRBV5-6 and J is TRBJ2-6; the match to TRBD2 covers 12 bases. The trim removed 6 bases at V and 2 bases at J, leaving 12 bases unmatched. The CDR3 runs to 19 residues. Germline V gene sequence: CDR1 SGHDT, CDR2 YYEEEE. The CDR3 loop is CASNPSWTSGMAGANVLTF. CDR3 DNA: TGTGCCAGCAACCCTTCGTGGACTAGCGGGATGGCTGGGGCCAACGTCCTGACTTTC. The full variable domain, with the rest looked up from reference TRBV5-6 and TRBJ2-6, is DAGVTQSPTHLIKTRGQQVTLRCSPKSGHDTVSWYQQALGQGPQFIFQYYEEEERQRGNFPDRFSGHQFPNYSSELNVNALLLGDSALYLCASNPSWTSGMAGANVLTFGAGSRLTVL.

The V gene is TRBV30, the J gene TRBJ2-3, with 10 bases matching TRBD2. V was pared by 7 bases and J by 1 base, with 2 bases of the junction left unmatched. Germline CDR1 is GTSNPN and CDR2 is SVGIG (reference sequence). This CDR3 contains 13 residues. CDR3 sequence reads: CASGTSGTDTQYF. CDR3 coding DNA: TGTGCCTCTGGGACTAGCGGCACAGATACGCAGTATTTT.

This clone was found once. The genes are TRBV25-1 and TRBJ1-2, with TRBD1 matching over 9 bases. The CDR3 totals 15 residues. The V gene end was trimmed by 8 bases and the J gene end by 2 bases; junction bases not matched to a gene: 9. The germline V gene encodes CDR1 MGHDK and CDR2 SYGVNS. The CDR3 loop is CASGYHRGHNYGYTF. The CDR3 region has the DNA TGTGCCAGCGGTTACCACAGGGGGCACAACTATGGCTACACCTTC.

This sequence joins TRBV21-1 and TRBJ1-2. TRBV21-1 is a listed pseudogene. The CDR3 consists of 16 residues. The CDR3 coding sequence is TGTGCCAGCAGTAGGGGGGGCGACACGGGACTATATGGCTACACCTTC. Amino acid sequence: CASSRGGDTGLYGYTF.

This chain uses TRBV7-9 with TRBJ1-2, with TRBD1 matching 7 bases. The CDR3 contains 16 residues. V dropped 1 base and J dropped 3; count of bases not matched to a gene: 8. Germline V gene lookup returns CDR1 SEHNR and CDR2 FQNEAQ (reference sequence). The CDR3 coding sequence is TGTGCCAGCAGCTTAGTTCCTTTAGACAGGGACTATGGCTACACCTTC. This encodes CASSLVPLDRDYGYTF.

This clone was found a few times. The J gene is TRBJ1-6, the V gene TRBV6-1; 10 positions match TRBD1. In germline, CDR1 is MNHNS, CDR2 SASEGT. The CDR3 consists of 14 residues. The J segment lost 12 bases and the V segment lost 3 bases, leaving 5 bases of the junction unmatched. CDR3 protein: CASSDRDRGGPLHF. CDR3 in DNA: TGTGCCAGCAGTGATAGGGACAGGGGAGGACCCCTCCACTTT.

The V and J genes are TRBV7-9 and TRBJ1-1; D is unclear. In germline, CDR1 is SEHNR, CDR2 FQNEAQ (reference sequence). This CDR3 is 15 amino acids long. The V end lost 2 bases, the J end lost 0 bases, and 10 bases lay between the germline ends. As DNA, the CDR3 is TGTGCCAGCAGCTTACCTCAGAAAATGAACACTGAAGCTTTCTTT. It codes for CASSLPQKMNTEAFF.

The rearrangement uses TRBV6-5 and TRBJ2-7, with a weak D call TRBD1 (5 bases). Trimming pared 6 bases from V and 3 bases from J, leaving 12 bases between. Germline-derived CDR1 and CDR2 are MNHEY and SVGAGI. The CDR3 runs to 13 residues. As DNA, the CDR3 is TGTGCCAGCAGCCGAGCAGGGCACTACGAGCAGTACTTC. Its protein is CASSRAGHYEQYF.

The rearrangement links TRBV9 to TRBJ2-7; the match to TRBD1 covers 8 bases. The CDR3 extends over 15 amino acids. Looked up from germline, CDR1 is SGDLS and CDR2 is YYNGEE. The ends lost 0 bases at V and 2 bases at J; junction bases unmatched: 4. CDR3 bases: TGTGCCAGCAGCGTAGGGTCAGGGGGCGCCTACGAGCAGTACTTC. Its translation is CASSVGSGGAYEQYF.

CDR3 amino acids: CASSLVRGLNTEAFF. The CDR3 DNA follows: TGTGCCAGCAGCTTGGTGCGCGGCTTGAACACTGAAGCTTTCTTT. V is TRBV5-6 and J is TRBJ1-1; D uncertain. V was cut by 0 bases and J by 0 bases, with 9 bases left in between. This CDR3 comprises 15 residues. From germline, CDR1 is SGHDT and CDR2 YYEEEE.

This clone has just one count. V usage is TRBV7-6 and J usage is TRBJ2-3; maybe TRBD2 (7 bases). Trimming cost V 5 bases and J 4 bases, with 16 bases left between them. The germline CDR1 and CDR2 sequences are SGHVS and FNYEAQ. The CDR3 covers 15 residues. CDR3 coding DNA: TGTGCCAGCAGCCCATCCGGGGGGCCGGCAGATACGCAGTATTTT. Amino acids: CASSPSGGPADTQYF.